This TCR beta chain was identified during a study of T cell responses to AZD1222 COVID-19 vaccine. Study context: The study pooled second doses at about 4 or about 12 weeks.

General study points: Mostly white British, mostly female donors; authors suggested clonal diversity may be underestimated.

CDR1 LGHNT and CDR2 FRNRAP come from the germline V gene. V lost 2 bases to trimming and J lost 7 bases, with 12 bases between them. The CDR3 sequence is 14 residues long. The table came from immunoSEQ multiplex PCR; TCRdb's copy has only in-frame clones and leaves some out. The table shows under 150,000 clones, with roughly 91% occurring only once. Turning to this clone: Its specificity is unknown. Other nucleotide sequences from this sample produce the same CDR3.

The sequencing used peripheral blood, collected on day 0 of AZD1222 vaccination. The TCR sequence derives from an adult in good health. This chain joins TRBV12-5 and TRBJ1-3; D is perhaps TRBD1 (5 bases). The CDR3 nucleotides are TGTGCTAGTGGTTTGTCAGGGTCGGGGAACACCATATATTTT. It yields the protein CASGLSGSGNTIYF. The full variable domain, completed using reference TRBV12-5 and TRBJ1-3, is DARVTQTPRHKVTEMGQEVTMRCQPILGHNTVFWYRQTMMQGLELLAYFRNRAPLDDSGMPKDRFSAEMPDATLATLKIQPSEPRDSAVYFCASGLSGSGNTIYFGEGSWLTVV.